The 5 T cell receptor beta chains listed next were all sequenced from one sample in a study of cytomegalovirus exposure and HLA in healthy donors. Amplification used 60 Vbeta primers and 13 Jbeta primers. The repertoire was sequenced with immunoSEQ multiplex PCR; TCRdb's copy has only in-frame clones and lacks some. The table has under 200,000 clones, 82% seen once. The sample comprised PBMCs. Receptors were obtained from a woman between 50 and 59 years old in good health and CMV-seronegative.

The chain couples TRBV7-8 to TRBJ1-1, with D possibly TRBD1 on 6 matching bases. Trimming pared 3 bases from V and 1 base from J, leaving 12 bases between. Germline lookup yields CDR1 SGHVS and CDR2 FQNEAQ. This CDR3 has 15 amino acids. CDR3 sequence (DNA): TGTGCCAGCAGCTTCCGGATGGGACAGAACACTGAAGCTTTCTTT. It yields the protein CASSFRMGQNTEAFF. Variable domain in full (rest from reference TRBV7-8 and TRBJ1-1): GAGVSQSPRYKVAKRGQDVALRCDPISGHVSLFWYQQALGQGPEFLTYFQNEAQLDKSGLPSDRFFAERPEGSVSTLKIQRTQQEDSAVYLCASSFRMGQNTEAFFGQGTRLTVV.

V gene TRBV5-1 combines with J gene TRBJ1-1; D gene uncertain. The length of the CDR3 is 15 residues. Looked up from germline, CDR1 is SGHRS and CDR2 is YFSETQ. The V and J ends lost 1 base and 1 base respectively, with 11 bases between them. In DNA, the CDR3 is TGCGCCAGCAGCTTGAGATCCCGGTCGAACACTGAAGCTTTCTTT. It encodes CASSLRSRSNTEAFF.

This chain links TRBV6-5 with TRBJ1-4; 8 bases match TRBD1. The CDR3 covers 14 residues. The junction had 8 bases not matched to a gene; V was cut back by 6 bases and J by 8 bases. Germline CDR1 is MNHEY and CDR2 is SVGAGI. CDR3: CASRPGGGKEKLFF. CDR3 nucleotide sequence: TGTGCCAGCAGACCAGGGGGCGGTAAAGAAAAACTGTTTTTT.

The genes are TRBV10-3 and TRBJ1-4, with D hard to call. This CDR3 comprises 15 residues. V lost 0 bases, J lost 1 base, and 6 bases lay in between. Germline assignment: CDR1 ENHRY and CDR2 SYGVKD. The CDR3 region has the DNA TGTGCCATCAGTGAGTCGAGTGGAACTAATGAAAAACTGTTTTTT. As protein: CAISESSGTNEKLFF.

This clone was seen only a few times. The rearrangement joins TRBV28 to TRBJ2-2, with D tentatively TRBD1 (5 bases). The V gene lost 2 bases and the J gene lost 6 bases, with 10 bases spanning the gap. This CDR3 is built from 14 residues. Looked up from germline, CDR1 is MDHEN and CDR2 is SYDVKM. The CDR3 region is CASSLAQGSGELFF. The CDR3 region has the DNA TGTGCCAGCAGTTTAGCCCAGGGTTCCGGGGAGCTGTTTTTT.